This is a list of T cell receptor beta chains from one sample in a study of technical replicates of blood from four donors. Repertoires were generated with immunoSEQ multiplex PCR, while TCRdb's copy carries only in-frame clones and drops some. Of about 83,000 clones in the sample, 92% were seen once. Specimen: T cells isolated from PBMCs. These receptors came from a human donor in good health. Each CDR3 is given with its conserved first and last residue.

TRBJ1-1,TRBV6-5,CASSYFGPNTEAFF
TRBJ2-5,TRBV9,CASSVGQGAGETQYF
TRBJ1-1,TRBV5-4,CASSPGREDAFF
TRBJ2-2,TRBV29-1,CSVEGTSGNTGELFF
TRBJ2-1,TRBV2,CASSADSNSYNEQFF
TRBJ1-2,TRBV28,CASSLGAVGYTF
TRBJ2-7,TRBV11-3,CASRDRGYEQYF
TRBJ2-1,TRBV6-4,CASSDSPSSYNEQFF
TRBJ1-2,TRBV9,CASRRGQGYGYTF
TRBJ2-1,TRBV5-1,CASSSQGLAGDNEQFF
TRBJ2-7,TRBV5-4,CASSDRGLRYEQYF
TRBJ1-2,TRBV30,CAWSGVRGSYGYTF
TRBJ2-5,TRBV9,CASSRQGRETQYF
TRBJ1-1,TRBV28,CASRMAGRTEAFF
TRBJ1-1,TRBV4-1,CASSQNQGEAFF
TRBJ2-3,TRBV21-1,CASSKIGVRQGDRGGVRTDTQYF
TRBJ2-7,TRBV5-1,CASSFTGAANEQYF
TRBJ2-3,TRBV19,CASTNVGGGAGTDTQYF
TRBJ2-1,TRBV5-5,CASSLTTPLARGQFF
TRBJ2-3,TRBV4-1,CASSQLATDTQYF
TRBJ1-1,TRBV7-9,CASSLTPGGFGKAFF
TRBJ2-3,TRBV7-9,CASSLAVGGLGTDTQYF
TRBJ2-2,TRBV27,CASRAYVPGELFF
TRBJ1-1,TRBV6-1,CASSKEGWNTEAFF
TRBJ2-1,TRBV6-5,CASSYDWGSSYNEQFF
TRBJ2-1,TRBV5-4,CASSLLGGRREYNEQFF
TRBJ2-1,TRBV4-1,CASSQGEGYNEQFF
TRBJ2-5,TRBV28,CAGGEIGETQYF
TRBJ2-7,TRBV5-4,CASSSGQSYEQYF
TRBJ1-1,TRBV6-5,CATITGTEAFF
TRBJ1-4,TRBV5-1,CASSLYLQGTNEKLFF
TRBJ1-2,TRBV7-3,CASSSGTLYGYTF
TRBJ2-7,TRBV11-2,CASSLSGDTSEQYF
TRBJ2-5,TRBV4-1,CASSQDPGGTYKGETQYF
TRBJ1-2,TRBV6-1,CASSLFDRLDSTF
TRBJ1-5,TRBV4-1,CASSQDAREDQPQHF
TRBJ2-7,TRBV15,CATSVGREGSEQYF
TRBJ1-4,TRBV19,CASSGGGAGEKLFF
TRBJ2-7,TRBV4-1,CASSQGERTSGSYEQYF
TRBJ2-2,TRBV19,CASSFSGRAAGELFF
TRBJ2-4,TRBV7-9,CASSLASDLRGWGKNIQYF
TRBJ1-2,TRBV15,CATAISTGSDYGYTF
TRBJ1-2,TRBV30,CAWSGGTGNNHYGYTF
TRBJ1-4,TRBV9,CASAGTGTTNEKLFF
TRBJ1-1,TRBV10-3,CAISESAAVTEAFF
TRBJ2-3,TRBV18,CASSPMYTSTDTQYF
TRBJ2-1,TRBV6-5,CASSSPDRGSYNEQFF
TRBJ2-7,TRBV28,CASSLFTRPYSYEQYF
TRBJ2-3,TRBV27,CASSSGQGTDTQYF
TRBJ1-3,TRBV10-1,CASINRGPGFSPNTIYF
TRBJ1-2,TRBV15,CATSRDTGSSWGHYGYTF
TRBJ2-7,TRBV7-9,CASSFRDYEQYF
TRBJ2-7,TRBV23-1,CASSQTTGTEPYEQYF
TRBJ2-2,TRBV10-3,CAINPGTSGNTGELFF
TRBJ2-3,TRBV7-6,CASSSPIASDTQYF
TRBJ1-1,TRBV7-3,CASSSSGGKAFF
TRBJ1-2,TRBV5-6,CASSAGSSSYGYTF
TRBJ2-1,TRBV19,CASSFSGDSSYNEQFF
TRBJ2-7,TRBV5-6,CASSLPRLRDTYYEQYF